Listed below are T cell receptor beta chains from one sample, sequenced in a study of cytomegalovirus exposure and HLA in healthy donors. Sequencing used immunoSEQ multiplex PCR; TCRdb keeps in-frame clones, though not all of them. Of some 130,000 clones in the sample, 75% to 80% were seen once. Sample: PBMCs. The receptors were gathered from a young woman in good health and CMV-seropositive. Both conserved end residues are part of each CDR3. Each record gives: J gene, D gene, clone size, V gene, CDR3 DNA, CDR3 protein. A D gene is named only where the DNA matches it firmly. Clone size is shown for a subset of rows, as once, few, many or a class of expanded clone.

TRBJ2-7	-	-	TRBV11-2	TGTGCCAGCAGCTTAGTAGGGGCAAGCTACGAGCAGTACTTC	CASSLVGASYEQYF
TRBJ2-3	TRBD2	-	TRBV4-2	TGTGCCAGCAGCCAAGATTCCGTCTCCGGACTAGCGACCACAGATACGCAGTATTTT	CASSQDSVSGLATTDTQYF
TRBJ2-7	TRBD2	-	TRBV4-2	TGTGCCAGCAGCTCCAATAGCGGGGGCTCGATCGAGCAGTACTTC	CASSSNSGGSIEQYF
TRBJ2-5	-	-	TRBV9	TGTGCCAGCAGCGCGTTGGGGGGGACACAAGAGACCCAGTACTTC	CASSALGGTQETQYF
TRBJ2-3	-	-	TRBV2	TGTGCCAGCAGTTTCCGAGCCGGGGGCACAGATACGCAGTATTTT	CASSFRAGGTDTQYF
TRBJ2-1	-	-	TRBV7-9	TGTGCCAGCTCCCCAACAGGGCTACACAATGAGCAGTTCTTC	CASSPTGLHNEQFF
TRBJ2-2	-	-	TRBV28	TGTGCCAGCAGTTTAGGGCCAGCCTACACCGGGGAGCTGTTTTTT	CASSLGPAYTGELFF
TRBJ2-1	TRBD2	-	TRBV4-3	TGCGCCAGCAGCCAAGATGGAGCGGGGGGAGGAAATGAGCAGTTCTTC	CASSQDGAGGGNEQFF
TRBJ2-7	-	-	TRBV29-1	TGCAGCGCCGAAGACAGATCCTCCTACGAGCAGTACTTC	CSAEDRSSYEQYF
TRBJ2-1	-	-	TRBV7-2	TGTGCCAGCAGCTTTCGGGGGGCCCTAGGAAATGAGCAGTTCTTC	CASSFRGALGNEQFF
TRBJ2-2	TRBD1	-	TRBV6-5	TGTGCCAGCAGTTACAGGGGGCTCGGCACCGGGGAGCTGTTTTTT	CASSYRGLGTGELFF
TRBJ1-2	TRBD1	-	TRBV6-5	TGTGCCAGCAGACCGACCGGGACAGGGACGTATGGCTACACCTTC	CASRPTGTGTYGYTF
TRBJ1-4	-	-	TRBV28	TGTGCCAGCAGCCTCCGCGGCTCAAAACTGTTTTTT	CASSLRGSKLFF
TRBJ1-1	-	-	TRBV4-1	TGCGCCAGCAGCCGAAGTGACAGTGTGAACACTGAAGCTTTCTTT	CASSRSDSVNTEAFF
TRBJ2-5	-	-	TRBV2	TGTGCCAGCAGTGGTATTCAGGGCGTCGAGACCCAGTACTTC	CASSGIQGVETQYF
TRBJ2-1	TRBD2	-	TRBV7-2	TGTGCCAGCAGCCCAACCGGGGGGGAGCAGTTCTTC	CASSPTGGEQFF
TRBJ2-7	TRBD1	-	TRBV6-1	TGTGCCAGCAGGCAACAGGACAGGGGCGGACGCGAGCAGTACTTC	CASRQQDRGGREQYF
TRBJ1-2	-	-	TRBV11-2	TGTGCCAGCAGAGGAGACCCCTCTTACTATGGCTACACCTTC	CASRGDPSYYGYTF
TRBJ1-6	-	-	TRBV6-6	TGTGCCAGCAGTTCGTTTCGGGGAGGTTCACCCCTCCACTTT	CASSSFRGGSPLHF
TRBJ2-7	TRBD1	-	TRBV2	TGTGCCGGAAACAGACAGGGATCCTACGAGCAGTACTTC	CAGNRQGSYEQYF
TRBJ1-1	-	-	TRBV28	TGTGCCAGCAGTTCCGGCGACAACGGGGTTCCTGAAGCTTTCTTT	CASSSGDNGVPEAFF
TRBJ1-2	-	-	TRBV5-3	TGTGCCAGAAGCTTTGGGGTCCGCGGGGGCTACACCTTC	CARSFGVRGGYTF
TRBJ2-7	-	few	TRBV30	TGTGCCTGGAGTAAAGGGGCCTACGAGCAGTACTTC	CAWSKGAYEQYF
TRBJ2-1	-	-	TRBV6-5	TGTGCCAGCAGTTACGGCCTTTCACGGGATGAGCAGTTCTTC	CASSYGLSRDEQFF
TRBJ2-7	TRBD1	once	TRBV27	TGTGCCAGCAGTTTAACAGGGGGACTCTCCTACGAGCAGTACTTC	CASSLTGGLSYEQYF
TRBJ1-1	TRBD1	-	TRBV28	TGTGCCAGCAGAAGACAGGGGAACACTGAAGCTTTCTTT	CASRRQGNTEAFF
TRBJ2-3	-	-	TRBV28	TGTGCCAGCACCGATCGGCTGGGGCGGAATACGCAGTATTTT	CASTDRLGRNTQYF
TRBJ1-4	-	-	TRBV2	TGTGCCAGCAGCCGGGACACGGGTTTGGACGAAAAACTGTTTTTT	CASSRDTGLDEKLFF
TRBJ2-7	TRBD2	-	TRBV5-1	TGCGCCAGCAGCTTCGGGGGGGCGAACTACGAGCAGTACTTC	CASSFGGANYEQYF
TRBJ2-5	-	once	TRBV30	TGTGCCTGGAGTGTACTACTTGGAGCAGAGACCCAGTACTTC	CAWSVLLGAETQYF
TRBJ2-5	TRBD2	-	TRBV4-1	TGCGCCAGCAGCCTAGGACTAGCGGGGTACCAAGAGACCCAGTACTTC	CASSLGLAGYQETQYF
TRBJ1-4	-	-	TRBV28	TGTGCCAGCAGTGATCCGACAGGTAAGTGGAAAAAACTGTTTTTT	CASSDPTGKWKKLFF
TRBJ2-1	-	few	TRBV20-1	TGCAGTGCTTCCACGGACAATGAGCAGTTCTTC	CSASTDNEQFF
TRBJ1-4	-	-	TRBV30	TGTGCCTGGAGCCTCCCCGGGGGAAAACTGTTTTTT	CAWSLPGGKLFF
TRBJ1-2	-	-	TRBV7-9	TGTGCCAACCGACCTAACCCGGGGGGACACCCTAACTATGGCTACACCTTC	CANRPNPGGHPNYGYTF
TRBJ1-5	-	-	TRBV7-2	TGTGCCAGTAGTATTGTTAGCAATCAGCCCCAGCATTTT	CASSIVSNQPQHF
TRBJ2-1	-	once	TRBV5-4	TGTGCCAGCAGCTTGAACCCGGGTGGGGCCCAAAGTGAGCAGTTCTTC	CASSLNPGGAQSEQFF
TRBJ1-2	-	-	TRBV11-2	TGTGCCAGCAGCTTGGTTTCCGTTTTCGGGTATGGCTACACCTTC	CASSLVSVFGYGYTF
TRBJ2-2	TRBD2	once	TRBV9	TGTGCCAGCAGCGTCGGACTAGCGGGGGACACCGGGGAGCTGTTTTTT	CASSVGLAGDTGELFF
TRBJ2-1	TRBD2	-	TRBV4-3	TGCGCCAGCAGCCACGAAAAGCGGGGGGGCTTCTACAATGAGCAGTTCTTC	CASSHEKRGGFYNEQFF
TRBJ1-2	TRBD1	many	TRBV5-1	TGCGCCAGCAGCACCTCTACAGGGGGCGGGATTGGCTACACCTTC	CASSTSTGGGIGYTF
TRBJ2-7	TRBD1	few	TRBV10-3	TGTGCCAGCAGTCCGGGACAGGGCTACTACGAGCAGTACTTC	CASSPGQGYYEQYF
TRBJ1-1	-	-	TRBV11-3	TGTGCCAGCAGCCCCCGGACGGCGGGGCTGAACACTGAAGCTTTCTTT	CASSPRTAGLNTEAFF
TRBJ2-2	TRBD1	once	TRBV7-2	TGTGCCAGCAGCTTAACGGGACAGGGGGCGGGCACCGGGGAGCTGTTTTTT	CASSLTGQGAGTGELFF
TRBJ2-2	TRBD1	-	TRBV9	TGTGCCAGCAGCGTAGACCCACAGGGGGCAACCGGGGAGCTGTTTTTT	CASSVDPQGATGELFF
TRBJ1-2	TRBD1	few	TRBV30	TGTGCCTGGAGTGTAGGGACAGGGGATGGCTACACCTTC	CAWSVGTGDGYTF
TRBJ2-5	-	-	TRBV10-3	TGTGCCATCAGTGACGGGGGCCAAGAGACCCAGTACTTC	CAISDGGQETQYF
TRBJ2-2	TRBD2	-	TRBV5-1	TGCGCCAGCATCCCTCTAGCGGGGGGCAACACCGGGGAGCTGTTTTTT	CASIPLAGGNTGELFF
TRBJ1-3	-	-	TRBV5-1	TGCGCCAGCAGCTTGGACGCGATCTCTGGAAACACCATATATTTT	CASSLDAISGNTIYF
TRBJ2-1	TRBD2	-	TRBV14	TGTGCCAGCAGCCAAACTAGCGGGGGGAATTCCTACAATGAGCAGCTCTTC	CASSQTSGGNSYNEQLF
TRBJ2-7	TRBD2	-	TRBV7-9	TGTGCCAGCAGCCCCGCTTTGGCGGGGGGCCGCTACGAGCAGTACTTC	CASSPALAGGRYEQYF
TRBJ2-1	TRBD2	-	TRBV9	TGTGCCAGCAGCGTAGCCCCGTCTAGCGGGGTATTAAATGAGCAGTTCTTC	CASSVAPSSGVLNEQFF
TRBJ1-4	-	-	TRBV5-1	TGCGCCAGCAGCTTGGCCCCGCCTGGATTAGGGGGTAAAACAACTAATGAAAAACTGTTTTTT	CASSLAPPGLGGKTTNEKLFF
TRBJ2-7	TRBD1	-	TRBV6-1	TGTGCCAGCAGTGAAACAGGGACAGGGCCCTACGAGCAGTACTTC	CASSETGTGPYEQYF
TRBJ2-2	-	-	TRBV2	TGTGCCAGCAGTATAATCGGGGTCTCCGGGGAGCTGTTTTTT	CASSIIGVSGELFF
TRBJ1-4	-	-	TRBV13	TGTGCCAGCAGCACCAGGGTCGCTAATGAAAAACTGTTTTTT	CASSTRVANEKLFF